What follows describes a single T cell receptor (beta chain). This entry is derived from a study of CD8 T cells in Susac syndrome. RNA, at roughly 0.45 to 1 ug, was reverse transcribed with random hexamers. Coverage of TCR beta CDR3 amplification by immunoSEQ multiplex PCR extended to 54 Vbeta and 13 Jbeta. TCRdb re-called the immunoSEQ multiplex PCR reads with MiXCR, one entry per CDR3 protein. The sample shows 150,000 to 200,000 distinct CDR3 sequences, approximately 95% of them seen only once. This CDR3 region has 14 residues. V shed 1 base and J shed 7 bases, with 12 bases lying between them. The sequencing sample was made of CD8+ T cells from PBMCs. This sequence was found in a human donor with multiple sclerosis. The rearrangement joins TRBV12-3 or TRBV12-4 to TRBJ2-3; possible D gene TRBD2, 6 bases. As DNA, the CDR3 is TGTGCCAGCAGTTTAGGACTAGATTGGTATACGCAGTATTTT. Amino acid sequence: CASSLGLDWYTQYF.